The rows below give T cell receptor beta chains drawn from one sample of a study of CD4+ T cells in melanoma. The data were produced by immunoSEQ multiplex PCR, yet TCRdb's version contains in-frame clones alone and is incomplete. The data hold roughly 140,000 clones, with around 90% observed a single time. These receptors were collected from a human donor with melanoma. The CDR3 runs from the conserved cysteine through the conserved F or W. The D gene is left open where the match is weak. A row's size may be missing; if present it is once, few, many or a size class.

TRBJ2-5	TRBD2	TRBV10-3	NA	TGTGCCATCAGCCGAGGACTAGGGGTAGGGGAGACCCAGTACTTC	CAISRGLGVGETQYF
TRBJ2-7	NA	TRBV4-1	NA	TGCGCCAGCAGCCGGGGGTTATCCTACGAGCAGTACTTC	CASSRGLSYEQYF
TRBJ2-7	TRBD1	TRBV2	NA	TGTGCCAGCAAGGGACAGGGGGGAACTTTCTACGAGCAGTACTTC	CASKGQGGTFYEQYF
TRBJ2-7	TRBD1	TRBV7-6	NA	TGTGCCAGCAGCCGTGAGACAGGGGGCGTGTACGAGCAGTACTTC	CASSRETGGVYEQYF
TRBJ2-5	NA	TRBV18	few	TGTGCCAGCTCACCACCCCTCGGCAGATCCCAAGAGACCCAGTACTTC	CASSPPLGRSQETQYF
TRBJ2-1	NA	TRBV5-1	NA	TGCGCCAGCAGCTTGGGGACAAACTCCTACAATGAGCAGTTCTTC	CASSLGTNSYNEQFF
TRBJ1-5	NA	TRBV5-1	NA	TGCGCCAGCAGCTTGAGCAGACACGAACCCCAGCATTTT	CASSLSRHEPQHF
TRBJ1-2	NA	TRBV2	once	TGTGCCAGCAGCAGCAGGGCTAACTATGGCTACACCTTC	CASSSRANYGYTF
TRBJ1-2	NA	TRBV6-1	NA	TGTGCCAGCAGTGAAGGCCCTGTTTTTTATGGCTACACCTTC	CASSEGPVFYGYTF
TRBJ2-2	NA	TRBV10-3	once	TGTGCCATCAGTGAGGGCAGGCACACCGGGGAGCTGTTTTTT	CAISEGRHTGELFF
TRBJ1-6	TRBD1	TRBV7-8	once	TGTGCCAGCAGCTCCCGGGACAGCAATTCACCCCTCCACTTT	CASSSRDSNSPLHF
TRBJ2-1	NA	TRBV6-1	NA	TGTGCCAGCAGTGCCGGGGGTTCCTACAATGAGCAGTTCTTC	CASSAGGSYNEQFF
TRBJ1-4	NA	TRBV2	NA	TGTGCCAGCAGAATCAGGGGCGGGGGTGAAAAACTGTTTTTT	CASRIRGGGEKLFF
TRBJ2-1	NA	TRBV5-1	NA	TGCGCCAGCAGCTTGTTTTCAGGGACGCCCTACAATGAGCAGTTCTTC	CASSLFSGTPYNEQFF
TRBJ2-1	TRBD1	TRBV6-5	NA	TGTGCCAGTACATTCCGGGACAGGGATCTCAATGAGCAGTTCTTC	CASTFRDRDLNEQFF
TRBJ2-3	NA	TRBV7-8	NA	TGTGCCAGCAGCTTAAAAACTTACACAGATACGCAGTATTTT	CASSLKTYTDTQYF
TRBJ2-1	NA	TRBV5-1	NA	TGCGCCAGCAGATATAGGAGCTCCTACAATGAGCAGTTCTTC	CASRYRSSYNEQFF
TRBJ2-5	NA	TRBV4-1	NA	TGCGCCAGCAGCCAAGATCCCGGATTCGCGGAGACCCAGTACTTC	CASSQDPGFAETQYF
TRBJ2-1	NA	TRBV5-4	NA	TGTGCCAGCAGCTTGGGGGGAAATCACTACAATGAGCAGTTCTTC	CASSLGGNHYNEQFF
TRBJ1-5	TRBD1	TRBV11-1	NA	TGTGCCAGCAGCGGTACCGCGGGACAGGGGAGCAATCAGCCCCAGCATTTT	CASSGTAGQGSNQPQHF
TRBJ2-1	TRBD2	TRBV7-6	NA	TGTGCCAGCAGCGGGATTAGGGTAGCGGGGGGCTACAATGAGCAGTTCTTC	CASSGIRVAGGYNEQFF
TRBJ2-3	NA	TRBV7-3	once	TGTGCCAGCAGCTTGGGGCGGGTCCAGGGAGATACGCAGTATTTT	CASSLGRVQGDTQYF
TRBJ2-3	TRBD2	TRBV5-6	NA	TGTGCCAGCAGCCGCCGGACTAGCGGGGGCAAGTATACGCAGTATTTT	CASSRRTSGGKYTQYF
TRBJ2-1	TRBD2	TRBV7-7	NA	TGTGCCAGCAGCAACTCCGGGACTAGCGGGGGCAATGAGCAGTTCTTC	CASSNSGTSGGNEQFF
TRBJ2-5	NA	TRBV12-5	NA	TGTGCTAGTGGCCCGAACGGGGCGTACCAAGAGACCCAGTACTTC	CASGPNGAYQETQYF
TRBJ1-4	TRBD1	TRBV6-5	NA	TGTGCCAGCAGACCAGGGGGCGCGGGTGAAAAACTGTTTTTT	CASRPGGAGEKLFF
TRBJ1-2	NA	TRBV28	NA	TGTGCCAGCAGTTCCTTAGTATATGGCTACACCTTC	CASSSLVYGYTF
TRBJ1-5	NA	TRBV7-8	NA	TGTGCCAGCAGCTTAACGGCTGGTAATCAGCCCCAGCATTTT	CASSLTAGNQPQHF
TRBJ1-1	NA	TRBV6-1	NA	TGTGCCAGCAGACCCGACTTGTTCTACTCTGAAGCTTTCTTT	CASRPDLFYSEAFF
TRBJ1-1	NA	TRBV7-3	NA	TGTGCCAGCAGCTTACAGGGGCCCTCCATGAACACTGAAGCTTTCTTT	CASSLQGPSMNTEAFF